A selection of T cell receptor beta chains follows, all from one sample in a study of PD-L1 blockade in urothelial cancer. The data were produced by immunoSEQ multiplex PCR, yet TCRdb's version contains in-frame clones alone and is incomplete. The profile shows 25,000 to 35,000 clones, roughly 83% of them singletons. The specimen was PBMCs, collected around atezolizumab (anti-PD-L1) treatment. The origin of the receptors is a man aged 70 or older with urothelial cancer. Each CDR3 is given with its conserved first and last residue. A D gene is named only where the DNA matches it firmly. Size tells how often a clone was seen (once, few, many) or the class of an expanded clone, and some rows leave it out.

D	V	J	size	DNA	CDR3
NA	TRBV5-1	TRBJ2-7	NA	TGCGCCAGCAGCTTGGACAGCCGCTACTACGAGCAGTACTTC	CASSLDSRYYEQYF
TRBD1	TRBV18	TRBJ1-5	NA	TGTGCCAGCTCGCCGGCAGGACAGGGGGCTAGAGGCAATCAGCCCCAGCATTTT	CASSPAGQGARGNQPQHF
TRBD2	TRBV7-2	TRBJ2-1	few	TGTGCCAGCAGCTTAGTGTCGCTAGCGGGGGGGCCAGTTAAGTTCTTC	CASSLVSLAGGPVKFF
NA	TRBV25-1	TRBJ1-6	NA	TGTGCCAGCGCCCCGAGGACCGGCGGGGATTCACCCCTCCACTTT	CASAPRTGGDSPLHF
TRBD1	TRBV11-2	TRBJ1-1	NA	TGTGCCAGCAGCCATACAGGGGGCACTGAAGCTTTCTTT	CASSHTGGTEAFF
TRBD1	TRBV5-1	TRBJ1-4	NA	TGCGCCAGCAGCTGGGCGGGATTTACAGGACAGGGAAATGAAAAACTGTTTTTT	CASSWAGFTGQGNEKLFF
NA	TRBV9	TRBJ1-1	few	TGTGCCAGCAGCGTAGGCGGGGGCGCTGAAGCTTTCTTT	CASSVGGGAEAFF
NA	TRBV12-5	TRBJ2-5	NA	TGTGCTAGTGGCCCCCCACGCGGGACAGAGACCCAGTACTTC	CASGPPRGTETQYF
NA	TRBV28	TRBJ1-2	NA	TGTGCCAGCAGTTCTCCAGGCGTCGGCTACACCTTC	CASSSPGVGYTF
TRBD2	TRBV27	TRBJ2-7	NA	TGTGCCAGCAGTTTAGTTTGGGTAGCGGGGGAACGCTACGAGCAGTACTTC	CASSLVWVAGERYEQYF
TRBD2	TRBV18	TRBJ2-3	once	TGTGCCAGCTCCGGCGTGAGGGGCCCAGGCGGGGGTAACACAGATACGCAGTATTTT	CASSGVRGPGGGNTDTQYF
NA	TRBV7-9	TRBJ2-3	few	TGTGCCAGCAGCTTTATTATTGGGGGCCGAGATACGCAGTATTTT	CASSFIIGGRDTQYF
NA	TRBV16	TRBJ2-7	NA	TGTGCCAGCAGCCAAGTATCCAGCGGCAGAATCTACGAGCAGTACTTC	CASSQVSSGRIYEQYF
NA	TRBV7-2	TRBJ2-3	NA	TGTGCCAGCAGCTTAGGCGGGACGACAGATACGCAGTATTTT	CASSLGGTTDTQYF
TRBD1	TRBV28	TRBJ2-5	once	TGTGCCACCTCCGCACTGGGACAGCAAGAGACCCAGTACTTC	CATSALGQQETQYF
TRBD1	TRBV28	TRBJ1-4	NA	TGTGCCAGCAGTTTACCCGGACAGGGAGGGGAAAAACTGTTTTTT	CASSLPGQGGEKLFF
NA	TRBV7-9	TRBJ1-5	NA	TGTGCCAGCGCGACGGGGGTTACCCAGCATTTT	CASATGVTQHF
TRBD2	TRBV11-2	TRBJ2-1	NA	TGTGCCAGCAGCTTAGTATTCGGGGAGGGCGCCTACAATGAGCAGTTCTTC	CASSLVFGEGAYNEQFF
NA	TRBV18	TRBJ1-1	once	TGTGCCAGCTCACTTCAGGGAATCCCTGAAGCTTTCTTT	CASSLQGIPEAFF
NA	TRBV7-2	TRBJ1-4	NA	TGTGCCAGCAGCTCCAGACAGACAACTAATGAAAAACTGTTTTTT	CASSSRQTTNEKLFF
NA	TRBV9	TRBJ1-3	NA	TGTGCCAGCAGCCCTCAGACAGGACTTTCTGGAAACACCATATATTTT	CASSPQTGLSGNTIYF
NA	TRBV29-1	TRBJ2-7	NA	TGCAGCGTTGTGGAGGGGCACGTTCTCTACGAGCAGTACTTC	CSVVEGHVLYEQYF
TRBD2	TRBV2	TRBJ2-7	NA	TGTGCCAGCAGTGGTACTAGCGGGGTCTACGAGCAGTACTTC	CASSGTSGVYEQYF
TRBD1	TRBV12-5	TRBJ2-3	NA	TGTGCTAGTGGTTGGACAGGGGGCACTCGGACAGATACGCAGTATTTT	CASGWTGGTRTDTQYF
NA	TRBV4-3	TRBJ1-4	few	TGCGCCAGCAGCCAAGACGCCGACTCTTCTAATGAAAAACTGTTTTTT	CASSQDADSSNEKLFF
NA	TRBV11-2	TRBJ2-7	NA	TGTGCCAGCAGCTTAGACAGGGAGGACGAGCAGTACTTC	CASSLDREDEQYF
NA	TRBV18	TRBJ2-1	few	TGTGCCAGCTCACCCCCCTTCCTCAATGAGCAGTTCTTC	CASSPPFLNEQFF
NA	TRBV28	TRBJ1-1	NA	TGTGCCAGCAGTTTAACCCCAGGGGTGGACACTGAAGCTTTCTTT	CASSLTPGVDTEAFF
NA	TRBV7-2	TRBJ1-6	NA	TGTGCCAGCCGACAGGATCAACCTTCACCCCTCCACTTT	CASRQDQPSPLHF
NA	TRBV11-2	TRBJ1-4	few	TGTGCCAGCAGCTTTTCGGGTAGTCGAGAAAAACTGTTTTTT	CASSFSGSREKLFF
NA	TRBV5-1	TRBJ1-4	few	TGCGCCAGCAGCCCGGCGGGGGAAAAACTGTTTTTT	CASSPAGEKLFF
NA	TRBV27	TRBJ1-1	NA	TGTGCCAGCACCGAGACAGGCCGAACTGAAGCTTTCTTT	CASTETGRTEAFF
NA	TRBV4-1	TRBJ2-1	NA	TGCGCCAGCAGCCACGACGACGGCGGCTACAATGAGCAGTTCTTC	CASSHDDGGYNEQFF
NA	TRBV5-1	TRBJ1-6	NA	TGCGCCAGCAGCGTTGCGACAGGAAACAATTCACCCCTCCACTTT	CASSVATGNNSPLHF
NA	TRBV5-4	TRBJ2-4	NA	TGTGCCAGCAGCAGAGGACTGGGGTCAGCCAAAAACATTCAGTACTTC	CASSRGLGSAKNIQYF
TRBD1	TRBV19	TRBJ1-2	NA	TGTGCCAGTAGTATAGAAAGGACAGGTGGCTACACCTTC	CASSIERTGGYTF
NA	TRBV7-2	TRBJ2-7	NA	TGTGCCAGCAGCCGGTCGACTGCTTCCCCCACCTACGAGCAGTACTTC	CASSRSTASPTYEQYF
NA	TRBV9	TRBJ2-3	once	TGTGCCAGCAGCCCGCGTGGGAGAAGTGGGACTAGCACAGATACGCAGTATTTT	CASSPRGRSGTSTDTQYF
NA	TRBV2	TRBJ2-7	NA	TGTGCCAGCAGTAGGACAGACTACGAGCAGTACTTC	CASSRTDYEQYF
TRBD2	TRBV19	TRBJ2-7	NA	TGTGCCAGTAGTATAGCGGGAGGGTCCTACGAGCAGTACTTC	CASSIAGGSYEQYF
NA	TRBV19	TRBJ1-5	NA	TGTGCCAGTACCCCGCGCGACAGGCGGGATCAGCCCCAGCATTTT	CASTPRDRRDQPQHF
TRBD1	TRBV19	TRBJ2-3	few	TGTGCCAGTAGTCCACAGGGGGCGATGAGCACAGATACGCAGTATTTT	CASSPQGAMSTDTQYF
NA	TRBV7-9	TRBJ2-2	NA	TGTGCCAGCAGCGAAACGGGGTTGAACACCGGGGAGCTGTTTTTT	CASSETGLNTGELFF
TRBD1	TRBV19	TRBJ1-5	NA	TGTGCCAGTGGACAGGGCCGATCTCAGCCCCAGCATTTT	CASGQGRSQPQHF
TRBD1	TRBV11-3	TRBJ2-4	NA	TGTGCCAGCAGCAAACCGGACAGGGTGGGAAACATTCAGTACTTC	CASSKPDRVGNIQYF
TRBD2	TRBV11-3	TRBJ2-7	NA	TGTGCCAGCAGCACCCCGATAGCGGGCGAGCAGTACTTC	CASSTPIAGEQYF
NA	TRBV27	TRBJ2-7	once	TGTGCCAGCATGATGGGCAGGACTCCCGGCGAGCAGTACTTC	CASMMGRTPGEQYF
TRBD1	TRBV10-3	TRBJ2-3	NA	TGTGCCATCAGTGAGTCGGAGGGACAGGGACGGTGTTATCGTACAGATACGCAGTATTTT	CAISESEGQGRCYRTDTQYF
NA	TRBV5-5	TRBJ1-1	NA	TGTGCCAGCAGCTTGGTTGAGGGGGAGACTGAAGCTTTCTTT	CASSLVEGETEAFF
NA	TRBV7-2	TRBJ1-5	NA	TGTGCCAGCAGCTTAACGGGAGGTCAGCCCCAGCATTTT	CASSLTGGQPQHF
NA	TRBV6-5	TRBJ1-1	NA	TGTGCCAGCAGCCCCCGAGGGGGAGTTGGGACTGAAGCTTTCTTT	CASSPRGGVGTEAFF
TRBD2	TRBV11-2	TRBJ2-1	NA	TGTGCCAGCACCAAGCGGGACTCCTACAATGAGCAGTTCTTC	CASTKRDSYNEQFF
NA	TRBV2	TRBJ1-1	NA	TGTGCCAGCAGCCAGACTAGGGGTAACACTGAAGCTTTCTTT	CASSQTRGNTEAFF
NA	TRBV7-3	TRBJ1-1	NA	TGTGCCAGCAGCTTAATGGCAGACACTGAAGCTTTCTTT	CASSLMADTEAFF
TRBD1	TRBV5-1	TRBJ1-2	NA	TGCGCCGGCAGCTTTGGTGGACAGGGGCAAGGCTACACCTTC	CAGSFGGQGQGYTF
TRBD1	TRBV7-9	TRBJ2-2	NA	TGTGCCAGCAGCAGACAGGGGAAGAACACCGGGGAGCTGTTTTTT	CASSRQGKNTGELFF
NA	TRBV18	TRBJ2-7	NA	TGTGCCAGCTCACCTTCGGGACAAACTTACGAGCAGTACTTC	CASSPSGQTYEQYF
TRBD2	TRBV5-1	TRBJ2-5	once	TGCGCCAGCAGCTGGGGACTAGCGGGAGGCCAGACCCAGTACTTC	CASSWGLAGGQTQYF